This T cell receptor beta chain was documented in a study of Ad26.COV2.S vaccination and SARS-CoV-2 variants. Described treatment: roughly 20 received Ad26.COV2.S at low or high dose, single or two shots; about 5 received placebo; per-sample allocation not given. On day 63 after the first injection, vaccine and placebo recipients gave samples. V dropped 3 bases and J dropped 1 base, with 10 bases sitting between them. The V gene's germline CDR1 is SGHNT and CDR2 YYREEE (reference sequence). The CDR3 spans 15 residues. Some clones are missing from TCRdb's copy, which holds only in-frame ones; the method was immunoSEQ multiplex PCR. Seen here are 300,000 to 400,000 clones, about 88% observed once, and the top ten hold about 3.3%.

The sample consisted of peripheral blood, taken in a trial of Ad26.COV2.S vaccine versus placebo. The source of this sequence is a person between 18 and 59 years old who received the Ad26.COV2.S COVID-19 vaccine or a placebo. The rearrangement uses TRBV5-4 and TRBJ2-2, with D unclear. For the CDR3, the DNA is TGTGCCAGCAGCTATAAAAAAGGGAACACCGGGGAGCTGTTTTTT. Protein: CASSYKKGNTGELFF.